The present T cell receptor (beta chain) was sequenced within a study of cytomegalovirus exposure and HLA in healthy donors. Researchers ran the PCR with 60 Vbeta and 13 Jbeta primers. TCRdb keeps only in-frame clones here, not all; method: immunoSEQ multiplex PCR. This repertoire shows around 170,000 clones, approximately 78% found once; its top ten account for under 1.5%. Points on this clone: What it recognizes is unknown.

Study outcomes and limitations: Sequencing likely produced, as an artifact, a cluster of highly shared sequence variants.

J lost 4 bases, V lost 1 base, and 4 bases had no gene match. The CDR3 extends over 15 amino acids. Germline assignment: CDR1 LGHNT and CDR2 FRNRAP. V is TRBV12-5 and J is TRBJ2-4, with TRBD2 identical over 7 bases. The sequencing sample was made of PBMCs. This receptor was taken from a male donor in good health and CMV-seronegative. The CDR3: CASGLALASKNIQYF. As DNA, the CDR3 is TGTGCTAGTGGTTTGGCACTAGCGTCTAAAAACATTCAGTACTTC.